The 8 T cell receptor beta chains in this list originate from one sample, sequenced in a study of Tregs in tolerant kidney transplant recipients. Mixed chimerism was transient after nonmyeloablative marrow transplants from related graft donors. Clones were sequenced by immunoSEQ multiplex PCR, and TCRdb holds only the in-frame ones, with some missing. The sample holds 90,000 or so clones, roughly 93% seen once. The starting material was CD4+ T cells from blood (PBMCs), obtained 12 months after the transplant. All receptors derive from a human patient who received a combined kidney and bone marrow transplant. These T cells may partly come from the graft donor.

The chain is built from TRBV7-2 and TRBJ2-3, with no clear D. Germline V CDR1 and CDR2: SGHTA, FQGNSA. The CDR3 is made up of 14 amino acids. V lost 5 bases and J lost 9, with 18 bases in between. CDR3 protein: CASSPRLGVATQYF. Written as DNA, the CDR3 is TGTGCCAGCAGCCCCAGGCTTGGCGTTGCGACGCAGTATTTT.

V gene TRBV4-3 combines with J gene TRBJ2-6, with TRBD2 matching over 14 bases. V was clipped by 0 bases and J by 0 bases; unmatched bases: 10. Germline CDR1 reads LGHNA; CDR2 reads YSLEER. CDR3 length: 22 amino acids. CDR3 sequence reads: CASSQDPRTSGRYFSGANVLTF. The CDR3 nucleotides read TGCGCCAGCAGCCAAGATCCCAGGACTAGCGGGAGGTACTTCTCTGGGGCCAACGTCCTGACTTTC.

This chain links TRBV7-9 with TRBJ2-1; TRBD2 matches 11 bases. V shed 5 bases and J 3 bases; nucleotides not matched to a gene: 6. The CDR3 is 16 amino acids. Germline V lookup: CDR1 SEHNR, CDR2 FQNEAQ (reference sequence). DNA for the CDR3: TGTGCCAGCAGCCCCCTAGGACTAGCGGGCTACAATGAGCAGTTCTTC. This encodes CASSPLGLAGYNEQFF.

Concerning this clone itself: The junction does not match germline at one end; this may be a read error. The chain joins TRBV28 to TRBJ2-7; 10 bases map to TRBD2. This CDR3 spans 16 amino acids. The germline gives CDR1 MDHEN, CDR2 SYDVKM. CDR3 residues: CASSRTGLAGAPGRWF. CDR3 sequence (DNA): TGTGCCAGCAGTAGGACAGGCCTAGCGGGGGCCCCCGGCCGCTGGTTC. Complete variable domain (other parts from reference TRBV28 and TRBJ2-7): DVKVTQSSRYLVKRTGEKVFLECVQDMDHENMFWYRQDPGLGLRLIYFSYDVKMKEKGDIPEGYSVSREKKERFSLILESASTNQTSMYLCASSRTGLAGAPGRWFGPGTRLTVT.

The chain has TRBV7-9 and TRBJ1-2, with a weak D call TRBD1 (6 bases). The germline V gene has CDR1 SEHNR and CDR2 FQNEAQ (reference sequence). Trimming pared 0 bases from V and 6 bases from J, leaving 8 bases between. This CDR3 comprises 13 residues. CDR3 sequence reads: CASSLAQGDGYTF. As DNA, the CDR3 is TGTGCCAGCAGCTTAGCACAGGGTGATGGCTACACCTTC.

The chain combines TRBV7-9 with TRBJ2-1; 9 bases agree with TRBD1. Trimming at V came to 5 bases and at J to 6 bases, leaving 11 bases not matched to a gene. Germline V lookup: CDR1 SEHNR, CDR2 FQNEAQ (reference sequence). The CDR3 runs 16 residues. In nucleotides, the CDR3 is TGTGCCAGCAGCGCGGAGGGACAGGGCCCTCTCAATGAGCAGTTCTTC. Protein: CASSAEGQGPLNEQFF.

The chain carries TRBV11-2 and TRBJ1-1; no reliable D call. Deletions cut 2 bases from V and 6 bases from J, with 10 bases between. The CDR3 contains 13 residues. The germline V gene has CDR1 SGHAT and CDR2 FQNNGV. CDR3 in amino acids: CASSLNRQAEAFF. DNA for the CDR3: TGTGCCAGCAGCTTAAACCGGCAGGCTGAAGCTTTCTTT.

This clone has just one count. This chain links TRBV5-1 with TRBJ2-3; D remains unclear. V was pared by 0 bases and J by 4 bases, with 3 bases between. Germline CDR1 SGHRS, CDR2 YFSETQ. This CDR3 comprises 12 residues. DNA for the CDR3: TGCGCCAGCAGCTTGGGCGCAGATACGCAGTATTTT. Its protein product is CASSLGADTQYF.